These T cell receptor beta chains were read from a single sample in a study of post-analysis software for immune sequencing data. TCRdb independently ran MiXCR on the PCR reads; one entry per CDR3 protein. The sample yields some 800,000 distinct CDR3 sequences, roughly 50% seen once. Sequenced sample: blood. Every receptor here comes from a girl aged 10 to 17 with multiple sclerosis. The CDR3 runs from the conserved cysteine through the conserved F or W. D genes are given only for firm matches. Not every row has a clone size; where given, it reads once, few, many or a size class.

TGCGCCAGCAGCGGGTTAGCCGACACAGATACGCAGTATTTT	CASSGLADTDTQYF	TRBV5-1	TRBJ2-3	-	-	14
TGTGCCAGCAGTTCCAGGGAGGGAATGTATTCACTGTTTTTT	CASSSREGMYSLFF	TRBV12-3/TRBV12-4	TRBJ1-4	-	-	14
TGCAGTGCTAGTTCAGTCCGTAGCACAGATACGCAGTATTTT	CSASSVRSTDTQYF	TRBV20-1	TRBJ2-3	-	-	14
TGTGCCAGCTCCGGACAGGGGTACAATGAGCAGTTCTTC	CASSGQGYNEQFF	TRBV7-9	TRBJ2-1	few	TRBD1	13
TGCGCCAGCAGCCCTTACGGACAGAACACTGAAGCTTTCTTT	CASSPYGQNTEAFF	TRBV5-1	TRBJ1-1	-	-	14
TGCAGTGCTCCGGGACTAGCTCCTTACAATGAGCAGTTCTTC	CSAPGLAPYNEQFF	TRBV20-1	TRBJ2-1	-	TRBD2	14
TGTGCCACCAGTGATTTAGGGCCGCAGCAGTACTTC	CATSDLGPQQYF	TRBV24-1	TRBJ2-7	few	-	12
TGCAGTGCTGGACCGACAGGGGGGGACTATGGCTACACCTTC	CSAGPTGGDYGYTF	TRBV20-1	TRBJ1-2	-	TRBD1	14
TGTGCCAGCAGCGTAGAGCCTCTAGGGGGGGAGGATGAGCAGTTCTTC	CASSVEPLGGEDEQFF	TRBV9	TRBJ2-1	-	-	16
TGTGCCTGGAGTGCCCTAGTTACAGATACGCAGTATTTT	CAWSALVTDTQYF	TRBV30	TRBJ2-3	-	-	13
TGTGCCAGCAGTTTGCGTAGCGGGGCCTACGAGCAGTACTTC	CASSLRSGAYEQYF	TRBV27	TRBJ2-7	few	TRBD2	14
TGTGCCAGCAGCCAAGATCTAGTGGCAACCAATGAGCAGTTCTTC	CASSQDLVATNEQFF	TRBV3-1	TRBJ2-1	-	-	15
TGTGCCAGCAGCTTGGGGATTGAACGCGTGGAGACCCAGTACTTC	CASSLGIERVETQYF	TRBV7-9	TRBJ2-5	few	-	15
TGTGCCAGCAGCTTCCCAGGGGGTCCTTTCCACGAGCAGTACTTC	CASSFPGGPFHEQYF	TRBV7-2	TRBJ2-7	-	TRBD1	15
TGTGCCAGCAGTTTAAGCGGGGGGGTTGACACTGAAGCTTTCTTT	CASSLSGGVDTEAFF	TRBV27	TRBJ1-1	-	-	15
TGCGCCAGCAGCCCACTCACGGGCAGTCTATACGAGCAGTACTTC	CASSPLTGSLYEQYF	TRBV4-1	TRBJ2-7	few	-	15
TGTGCCAGCAGTCCTGGCCAGGGGAAACAGCCCCAGCATTTT	CASSPGQGKQPQHF	TRBV28	TRBJ1-5	-	-	14
TGCAGCGTTGGCGGGAGTAGCTCCTACGAGCAGTACTTC	CSVGGSSSYEQYF	TRBV29-1	TRBJ2-7	few	TRBD2	13
TGTGCCGGCAGCCAACTAGCGGGAGTTGGGACTGACGAGCAGTACTTC	CAGSQLAGVGTDEQYF	TRBV14	TRBJ2-7	-	TRBD2	16
TGTGCCAGCAGCTTAAGGACCTCCGTCTCCTACGAGCAGTACTTC	CASSLRTSVSYEQYF	TRBV13	TRBJ2-7	-	-	15
TGCAGTGCTAGAGTGTTTAGCACAGATACGCAGTATTTT	CSARVFSTDTQYF	TRBV20-1	TRBJ2-3	-	-	13
TGTGCCAGCAGTTTTAGGGGCCCTAGGAATGAGCAGTTCTTC	CASSFRGPRNEQFF	TRBV12-3/TRBV12-4	TRBJ2-1	-	-	14
TGTGCCAGCAGTGACGGTTACGAAGCTTTCTTT	CASSDGYEAFF	TRBV6-5	TRBJ1-1	few	-	11
TGTGCCAGCATAGGTGCAGGGGCTACCTTCTCCTACGAGCAGTACTTC	CASIGAGATFSYEQYF	TRBV28	TRBJ2-7	-	-	16
TGTGCCAGCAAGGGGTTTTCAACTAATGAAAAACTGTTTTTT	CASKGFSTNEKLFF	TRBV3-1	TRBJ1-4	-	-	14
TGTGCCAGCAGCCTCCGGGCGGGAGACTACAATGAGCAGTTCTTC	CASSLRAGDYNEQFF	TRBV7-3	TRBJ2-1	-	TRBD2	15
TGTGCCAGCAGCTCCGGGACTTCGCTACCAGATACGCAGTATTTT	CASSSGTSLPDTQYF	TRBV11-2	TRBJ2-3	-	-	15
TGTGCCAGCAGTCTACGACAGGGAACGGTCTTAAGCAATCAGCCCCAGCATTTT	CASSLRQGTVLSNQPQHF	TRBV12-3/TRBV12-4	TRBJ1-5	few	TRBD1	18
TGCGCCAGCAGCCAAGAAGGCGCGAGGGAAGGCAGCCCCTTCGACTACTACAATGAGCAGTTCTTC	CASSQEGAREGSPFDYYNEQFF	TRBV4-1	TRBJ2-1	few	-	22
TGCAGTGCTGCCCCGGGACTAGTGGTCAATGAGCAGTTCTTC	CSAAPGLVVNEQFF	TRBV20-1	TRBJ2-1	-	TRBD2	14
TGTGCCAGCAGTCGACGGGGCCGGAACACTGAAGCTTTCTTT	CASSRRGRNTEAFF	TRBV12-3/TRBV12-4	TRBJ1-1	-	-	14
TGCAGTGCTCCGGGGGCTAGCGGGAGGGCCCCCTACGAGCAGTACTTC	CSAPGASGRAPYEQYF	TRBV20-1	TRBJ2-7	many	TRBD2	16
TGTGCCAGCAGCCGGAGCCCTGTGGATACGCAGTATTTT	CASSRSPVDTQYF	TRBV28	TRBJ2-3	-	-	13
TGCGCCAGCAGCTCAGGGGGGAGTGAGCAGTTCTTC	CASSSGGSEQFF	TRBV5-1	TRBJ2-1	few	-	12
TGTGCCAGCACTCCAGGGGTGGGCGAGCAGTACTTC	CASTPGVGEQYF	TRBV6-6	TRBJ2-7	-	-	12
TGCAGCGTTCTTCGGACAGGGCAGAGCCAAGAGACCCAGTACTTC	CSVLRTGQSQETQYF	TRBV29-1	TRBJ2-5	few	TRBD1	15
TGTGCCAGCAGCTCAACCGGGACAGAAGAGACCCAGTACTTC	CASSSTGTEETQYF	TRBV7-3	TRBJ2-5	-	TRBD1	14
TGTGCCAGCAGCTCTACCCGGTCTGGGAAGACCCAGTACTTC	CASSSTRSGKTQYF	TRBV28	TRBJ2-5	once	-	14
TGCGCCAGCAGCTCTCCGGGACAGGGGGAAGATACGCAGTATTTT	CASSSPGQGEDTQYF	TRBV5-1	TRBJ2-3	few	TRBD1	15
TGTGCCAGCAGCCTGAACCAGCCGGGGACCGGGGAGCTGTTTTTT	CASSLNQPGTGELFF	TRBV4-2	TRBJ2-2	few	-	15
TGCGCCAACAGCCCGGGACTCGCGGGGCAACAAGAGACCCAGTACTTC	CANSPGLAGQQETQYF	TRBV5-1	TRBJ2-5	few	-	16